This TCR beta chain was documented in a study of cytomegalovirus exposure and HLA in healthy donors. Study-level background: The study placed approximately 81% of its approximately 400 genotyped donors in the Caucasian-associated ancestry cluster.

Only a few counts were recorded for this clone. The antigen remains undetermined. Study observations and caveats: In a later analysis, TCR association rates varied by HLA locus: DRB1 most, HLA-C fewest.

PCR was performed using 60 Vbeta and 13 Jbeta primers. The protocol was immunoSEQ multiplex PCR, while the TCRdb copy is restricted to in-frame clones and leaves out a portion. The sample has about 94,000 clones, roughly 77% seen once. The clonotype was recovered from a human donor in good health. What was sequenced was PBMCs.

CDR3 coding DNA: TGTGCCAGCCTATCCTACAATGAGCAGTTCTTC. Its translation is CASLSYNEQFF. The chain couples TRBV6-6 to TRBJ2-1; D is ambiguous. The CDR3 extends over 11 amino acids. V dropped 8 bases and J dropped 1 base, with 3 bases sitting between them. Germline V gene lookup returns CDR1 MNHNY and CDR2 SVGAGI (reference sequence).